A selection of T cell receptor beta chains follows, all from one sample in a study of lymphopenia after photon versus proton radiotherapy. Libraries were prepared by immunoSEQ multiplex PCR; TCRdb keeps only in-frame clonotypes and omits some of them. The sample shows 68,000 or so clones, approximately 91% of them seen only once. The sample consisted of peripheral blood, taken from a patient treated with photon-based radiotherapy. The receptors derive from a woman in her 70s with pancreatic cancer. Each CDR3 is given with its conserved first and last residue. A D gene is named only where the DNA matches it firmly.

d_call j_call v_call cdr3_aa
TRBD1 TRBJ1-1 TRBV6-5 CASSYQGQSMNTEAFF
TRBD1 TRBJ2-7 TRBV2 CASSSGTVTEQYF
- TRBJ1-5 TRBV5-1 CASSPQGGRNQPQHF
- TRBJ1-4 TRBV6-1 CASSEALANEKLFF
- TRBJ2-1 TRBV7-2 CASSTILDKYNEQFF
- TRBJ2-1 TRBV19 CASSIKTGGEQFF
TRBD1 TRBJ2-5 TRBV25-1 CASSEGSGQVSETQYF
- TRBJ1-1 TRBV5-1 CASRGSALNTEAFF
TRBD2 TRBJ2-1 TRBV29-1 CSVEGMTSGSGFGQFF
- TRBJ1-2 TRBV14 CASSQETVGSSGYTF
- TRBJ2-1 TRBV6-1 CASSESFNEQFF
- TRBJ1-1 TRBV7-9 CASSPDAPGAFF
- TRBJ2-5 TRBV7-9 CASSLGGQSQYF
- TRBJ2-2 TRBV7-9 CASSLGTLSGTGELFF
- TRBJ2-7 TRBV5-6 CASRMTGLYEQYF
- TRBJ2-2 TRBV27 CASSFFITGELFF
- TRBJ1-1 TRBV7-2 CASLPDSRNTEAFF
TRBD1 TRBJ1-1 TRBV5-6 CASSSNRDRGLGNTEAFF
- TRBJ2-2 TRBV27 CASRYGQNTGELFF
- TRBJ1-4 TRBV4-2 CASSQDREKLFF
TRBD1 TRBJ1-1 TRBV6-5 CASSYFRGENTEAFF
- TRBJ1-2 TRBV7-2 CASSPTGMNGYTF
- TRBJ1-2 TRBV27 CASSLSAGLGYGYTF
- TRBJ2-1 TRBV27 CASSFPPGHLSYNEQFF
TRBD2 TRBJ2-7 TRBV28 CASSSLTSGTREQYF
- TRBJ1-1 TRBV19 CASSILPGIGNTEAFF
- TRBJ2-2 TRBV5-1 CASSLDSPGELFF
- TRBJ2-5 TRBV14 CASSQEGKKTQYF
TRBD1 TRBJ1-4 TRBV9 CASSVGQGNEKLFF
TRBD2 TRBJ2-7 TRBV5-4 CASSLGGSLYEQYF
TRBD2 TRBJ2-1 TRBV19 CASSTGTSGTNEQFF
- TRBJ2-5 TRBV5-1 CASSSSGSQETQYF
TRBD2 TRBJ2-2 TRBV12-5 CASANLRGGLAGGSPTGELFF
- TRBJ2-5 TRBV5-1 CASSSRGSGQETQYF
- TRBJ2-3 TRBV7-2 CASSSVFGDTQYF
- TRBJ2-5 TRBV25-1 CASSSLPRGTQQETQYF
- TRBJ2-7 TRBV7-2 CASSLTYEQYF
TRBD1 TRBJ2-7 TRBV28 CATWDSYTYEQYF
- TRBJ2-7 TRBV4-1 CASSQPADRIQTYEQYF
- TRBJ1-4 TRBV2 CASSDSGHSNEKLFF
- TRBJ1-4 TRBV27 CASRGGGWEKLFF
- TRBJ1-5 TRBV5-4 CASSFDHNQPQHF
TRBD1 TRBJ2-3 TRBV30 CAWRQGDRGLDTQYF
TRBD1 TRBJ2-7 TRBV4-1 CASSQAPSPRTGRKQYF
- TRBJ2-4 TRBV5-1 CASSFTERGLVQYF
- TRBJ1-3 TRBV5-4 CASSHGSGNTIYF
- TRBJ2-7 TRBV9 CASSVGGSSYEQYF
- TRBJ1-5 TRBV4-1 CASSQDQTRYQPQHF
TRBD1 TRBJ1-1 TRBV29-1 CSARTGTGNTEAFF
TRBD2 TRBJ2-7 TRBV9 CASSVDGTSRSEQYF
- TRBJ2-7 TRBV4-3 CASSQGASASPPYEQYF
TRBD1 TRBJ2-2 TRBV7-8 CASSWARTGNGGELFF